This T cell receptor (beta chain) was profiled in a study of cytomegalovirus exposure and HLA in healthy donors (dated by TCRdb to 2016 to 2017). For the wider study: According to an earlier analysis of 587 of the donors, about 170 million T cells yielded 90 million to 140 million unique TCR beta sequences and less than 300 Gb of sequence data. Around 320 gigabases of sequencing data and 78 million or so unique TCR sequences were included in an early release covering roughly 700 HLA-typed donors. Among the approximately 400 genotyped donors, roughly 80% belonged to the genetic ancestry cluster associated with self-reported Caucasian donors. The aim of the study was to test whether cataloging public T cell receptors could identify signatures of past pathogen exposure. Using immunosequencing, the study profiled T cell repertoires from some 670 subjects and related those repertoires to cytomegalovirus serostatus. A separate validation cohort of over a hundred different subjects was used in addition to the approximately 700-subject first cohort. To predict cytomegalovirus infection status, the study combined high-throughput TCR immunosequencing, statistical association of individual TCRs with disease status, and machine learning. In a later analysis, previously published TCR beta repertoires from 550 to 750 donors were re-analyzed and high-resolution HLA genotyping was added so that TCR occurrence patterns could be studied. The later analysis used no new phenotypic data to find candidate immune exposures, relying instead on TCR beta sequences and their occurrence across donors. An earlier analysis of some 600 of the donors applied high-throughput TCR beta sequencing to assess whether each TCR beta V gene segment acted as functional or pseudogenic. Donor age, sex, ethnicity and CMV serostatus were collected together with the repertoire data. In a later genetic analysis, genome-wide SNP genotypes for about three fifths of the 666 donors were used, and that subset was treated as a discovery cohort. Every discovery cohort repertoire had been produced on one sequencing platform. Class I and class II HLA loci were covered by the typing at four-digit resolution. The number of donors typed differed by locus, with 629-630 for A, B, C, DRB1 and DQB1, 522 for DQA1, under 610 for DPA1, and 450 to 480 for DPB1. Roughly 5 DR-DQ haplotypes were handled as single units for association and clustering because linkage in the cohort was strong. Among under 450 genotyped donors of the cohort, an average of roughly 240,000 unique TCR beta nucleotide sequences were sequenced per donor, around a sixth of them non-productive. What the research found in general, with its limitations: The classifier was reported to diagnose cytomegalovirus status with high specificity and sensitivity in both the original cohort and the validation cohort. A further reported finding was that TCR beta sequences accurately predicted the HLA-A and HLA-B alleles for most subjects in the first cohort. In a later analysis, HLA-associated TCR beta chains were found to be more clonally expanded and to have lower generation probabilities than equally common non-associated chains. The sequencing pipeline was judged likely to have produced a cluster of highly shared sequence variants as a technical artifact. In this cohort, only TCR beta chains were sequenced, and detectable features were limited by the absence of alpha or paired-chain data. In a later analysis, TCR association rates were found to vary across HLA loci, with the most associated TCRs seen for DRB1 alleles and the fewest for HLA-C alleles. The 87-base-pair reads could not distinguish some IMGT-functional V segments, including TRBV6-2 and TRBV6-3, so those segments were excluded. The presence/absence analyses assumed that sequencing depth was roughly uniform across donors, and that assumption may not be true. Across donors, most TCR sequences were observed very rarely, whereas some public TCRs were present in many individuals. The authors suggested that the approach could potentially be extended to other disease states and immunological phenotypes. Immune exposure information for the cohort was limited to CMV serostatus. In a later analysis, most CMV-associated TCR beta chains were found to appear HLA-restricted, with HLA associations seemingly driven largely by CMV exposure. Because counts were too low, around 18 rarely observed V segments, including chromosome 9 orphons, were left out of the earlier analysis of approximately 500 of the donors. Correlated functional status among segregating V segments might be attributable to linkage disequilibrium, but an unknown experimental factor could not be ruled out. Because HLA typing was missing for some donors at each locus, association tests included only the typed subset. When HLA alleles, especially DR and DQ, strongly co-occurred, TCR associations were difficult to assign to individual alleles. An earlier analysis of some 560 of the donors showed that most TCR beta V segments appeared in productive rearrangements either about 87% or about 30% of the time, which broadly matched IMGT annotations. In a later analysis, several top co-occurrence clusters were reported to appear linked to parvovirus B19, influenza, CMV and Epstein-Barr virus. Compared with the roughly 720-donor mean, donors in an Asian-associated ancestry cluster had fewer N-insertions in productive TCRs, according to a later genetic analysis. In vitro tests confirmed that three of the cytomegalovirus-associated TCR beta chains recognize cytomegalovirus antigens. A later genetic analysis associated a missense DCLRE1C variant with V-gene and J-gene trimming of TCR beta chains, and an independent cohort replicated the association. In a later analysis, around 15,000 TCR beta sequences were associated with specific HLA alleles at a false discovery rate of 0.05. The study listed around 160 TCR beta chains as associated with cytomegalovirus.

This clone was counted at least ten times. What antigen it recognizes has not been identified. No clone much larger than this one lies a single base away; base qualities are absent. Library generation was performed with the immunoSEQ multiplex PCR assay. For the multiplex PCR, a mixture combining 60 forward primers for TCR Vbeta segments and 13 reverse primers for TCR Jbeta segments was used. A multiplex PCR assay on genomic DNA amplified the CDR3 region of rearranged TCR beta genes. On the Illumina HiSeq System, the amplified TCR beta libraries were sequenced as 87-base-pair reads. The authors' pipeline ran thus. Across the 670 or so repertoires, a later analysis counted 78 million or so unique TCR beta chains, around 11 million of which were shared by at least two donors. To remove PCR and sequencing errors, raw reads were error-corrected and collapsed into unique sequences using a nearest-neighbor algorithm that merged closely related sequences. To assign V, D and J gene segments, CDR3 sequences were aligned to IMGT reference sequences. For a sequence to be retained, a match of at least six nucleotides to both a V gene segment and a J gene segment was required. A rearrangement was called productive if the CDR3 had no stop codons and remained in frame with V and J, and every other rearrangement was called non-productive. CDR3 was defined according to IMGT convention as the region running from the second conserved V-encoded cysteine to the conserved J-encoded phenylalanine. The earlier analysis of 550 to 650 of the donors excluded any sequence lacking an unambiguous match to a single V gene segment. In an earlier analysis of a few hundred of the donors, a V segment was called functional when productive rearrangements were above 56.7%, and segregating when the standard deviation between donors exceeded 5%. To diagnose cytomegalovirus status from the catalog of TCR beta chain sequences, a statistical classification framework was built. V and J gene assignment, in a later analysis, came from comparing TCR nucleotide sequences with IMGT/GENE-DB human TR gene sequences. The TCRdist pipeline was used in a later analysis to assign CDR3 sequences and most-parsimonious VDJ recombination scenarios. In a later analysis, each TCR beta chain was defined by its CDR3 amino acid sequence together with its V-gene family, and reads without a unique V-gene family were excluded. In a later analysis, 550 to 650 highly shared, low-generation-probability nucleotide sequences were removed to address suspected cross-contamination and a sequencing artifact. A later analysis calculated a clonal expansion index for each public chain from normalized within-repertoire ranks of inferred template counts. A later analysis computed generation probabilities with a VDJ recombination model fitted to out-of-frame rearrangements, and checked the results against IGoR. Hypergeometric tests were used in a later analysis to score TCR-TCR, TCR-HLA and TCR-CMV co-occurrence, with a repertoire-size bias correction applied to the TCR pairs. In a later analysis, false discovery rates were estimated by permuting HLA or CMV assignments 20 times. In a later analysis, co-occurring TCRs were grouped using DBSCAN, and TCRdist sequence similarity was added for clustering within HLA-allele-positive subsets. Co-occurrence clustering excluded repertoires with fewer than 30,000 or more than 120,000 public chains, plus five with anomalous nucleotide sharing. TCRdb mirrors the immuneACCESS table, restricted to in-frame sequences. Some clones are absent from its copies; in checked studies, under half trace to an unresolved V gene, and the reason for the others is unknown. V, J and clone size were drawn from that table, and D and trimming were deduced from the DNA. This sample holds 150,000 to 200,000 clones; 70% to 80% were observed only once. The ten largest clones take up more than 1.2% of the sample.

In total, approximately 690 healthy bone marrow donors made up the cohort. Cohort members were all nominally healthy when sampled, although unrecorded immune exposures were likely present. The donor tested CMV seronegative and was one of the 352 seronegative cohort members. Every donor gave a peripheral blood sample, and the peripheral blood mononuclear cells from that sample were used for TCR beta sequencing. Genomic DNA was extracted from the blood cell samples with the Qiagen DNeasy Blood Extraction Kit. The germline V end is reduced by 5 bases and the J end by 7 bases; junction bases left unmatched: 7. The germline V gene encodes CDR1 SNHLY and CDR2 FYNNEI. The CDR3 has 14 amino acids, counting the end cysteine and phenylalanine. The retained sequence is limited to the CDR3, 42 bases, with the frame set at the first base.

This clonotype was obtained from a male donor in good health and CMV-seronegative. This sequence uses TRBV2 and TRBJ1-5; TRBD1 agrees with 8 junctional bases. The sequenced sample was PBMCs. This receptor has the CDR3 CASSRQGQGQPQHF. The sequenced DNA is TGTGCCAGCAGTAGACAGGGGCAGGGACAGCCCCAGCATTTT.